This is a list of T cell receptor beta chains from one sample in a study of molecular identifiers for immune sequencing clone quantification. TCRdb used MiXCR to reprocess the PCR reads, holding one entry per CDR3 protein. The sample lists about 640,000 distinct CDR3 sequences, less than 20% occurring once. Sequencing was done on a sample of naive CD8+ T cells from blood, with Jurkat cell RNA spiked in. The source of these receptors is a human donor in good health. Some libraries in this study had Jurkat cell RNA spiked in. Both conserved end residues are part of each CDR3. The D gene is left open where the match is weak. Expanded clones are given a class, and other clones once, few, many or no size at all.

V gene: TRBV29-1
J gene: TRBJ2-1
D gene: .
clone size: many
CDR3 protein: CSVEDVRGYNEQFF
CDR3 DNA: TGCAGCGTTGAAGACGTGCGGGGTTACAATGAGCAGTTCTTC

V gene: TRBV4-3
J gene: TRBJ2-3
D gene: .
clone size: many
CDR3 protein: CASSQVFRDSPDTQYF
CDR3 DNA: TGCGCCAGCAGCCAAGTTTTCCGGGACTCGCCAGATACGCAGTATTTT

V gene: TRBV4-1
J gene: TRBJ2-7
D gene: TRBD1
clone size: few
CDR3 protein: CASSQEGTGGLYEQYF
CDR3 DNA: TGCGCCAGCAGCCAAGAGGGGACAGGGGGCCTATACGAGCAGTACTTC

V gene: TRBV13
J gene: TRBJ1-5
D gene: .
clone size: many
CDR3 protein: CASSLGGRGGNQPQHF
CDR3 DNA: TGTGCCAGCAGCTTAGGAGGCAGGGGTGGCAATCAGCCCCAGCATTTT

V gene: TRBV15
J gene: TRBJ1-3
D gene: .
clone size: many
CDR3 protein: CATSKSSGNTIYF
CDR3 DNA: TGTGCCACCAGCAAAAGCTCTGGAAACACCATATATTTT

V gene: TRBV7-9
J gene: TRBJ2-2
D gene: .
clone size: many
CDR3 protein: CASSLPPQGSGTGELFF
CDR3 DNA: TGTGCCAGCAGCTTACCCCCGCAGGGGTCGGGCACCGGGGAGCTGTTTTTT

V gene: TRBV4-1
J gene: TRBJ2-7
D gene: TRBD1
clone size: few
CDR3 protein: CASSPTGMSYEQYF
CDR3 DNA: TGCGCCAGCAGTCCGACAGGGATGTCCTACGAGCAGTACTTC

V gene: TRBV7-2
J gene: TRBJ2-1
D gene: .
clone size: .
CDR3 protein: CATRDAGYNEQFF
CDR3 DNA: TGTGCCACCCGGGATGCGGGCTACAATGAGCAGTTCTTC

V gene: TRBV5-6
J gene: TRBJ2-3
D gene: .
clone size: many
CDR3 protein: CASSPTAFEFTDTQYF
CDR3 DNA: TGTGCCAGCAGCCCGACCGCTTTTGAATTCACAGATACGCAGTATTTT

V gene: TRBV11-2
J gene: TRBJ1-3
D gene: .
clone size: many
CDR3 protein: CASSPEGFSGNTIYF
CDR3 DNA: TGTGCCAGCTCGCCGGAAGGCTTCTCTGGAAACACCATATATTTT

V gene: TRBV29-1
J gene: TRBJ1-2
D gene: .
clone size: many
CDR3 protein: CSVVPSDHYGYTF
CDR3 DNA: TGCAGCGTTGTGCCCTCGGACCACTATGGCTACACCTTC

V gene: TRBV7-9
J gene: TRBJ1-1
D gene: TRBD1
clone size: many
CDR3 protein: CASSLTDRGYTEAFF
CDR3 DNA: TGTGCCAGCAGCTTAACGGACAGGGGATACACTGAAGCTTTCTTT

V gene: TRBV14
J gene: TRBJ2-1
D gene: TRBD2
clone size: few
CDR3 protein: CASSLLAGGKDEQFF
CDR3 DNA: TGTGCCAGCAGCCTTCTAGCGGGGGGCAAGGATGAGCAGTTCTTC

V gene: TRBV12-5
J gene: TRBJ1-1
D gene: .
clone size: many
CDR3 protein: CASGLEQGTEAFF
CDR3 DNA: TGTGCTAGTGGTCTCGAACAGGGTACTGAAGCTTTCTTT

V gene: TRBV7-6
J gene: TRBJ2-5
D gene: .
clone size: many
CDR3 protein: CASSFETGGETQYF
CDR3 DNA: TGTGCCAGCAGCTTTGAAACCGGCGGCGAGACCCAGTACTTC

V gene: TRBV27
J gene: TRBJ2-3
D gene: .
clone size: .
CDR3 protein: CASSEDVTSTDTQYF
CDR3 DNA: TGTGCCAGCAGCGAGGATGTCACTAGCACAGATACGCAGTATTTT

V gene: TRBV3-1
J gene: TRBJ2-7
D gene: TRBD2
clone size: many
CDR3 protein: CASSQDLAGHYEQYF
CDR3 DNA: TGTGCCAGCAGCCAAGATCTAGCGGGGCACTACGAGCAGTACTTC

V gene: TRBV27
J gene: TRBJ2-3
D gene: .
clone size: many
CDR3 protein: CASSLGVQGQDTQYF
CDR3 DNA: TGTGCCAGCAGTTTAGGGGTCCAGGGGCAAGATACGCAGTATTTT

V gene: TRBV19
J gene: TRBJ2-3
D gene: TRBD1
clone size: .
CDR3 protein: CASSTRGGGDTQYF
CDR3 DNA: TGTGCCAGTAGTACGAGAGGGGGCGGAGATACGCAGTATTTT

V gene: TRBV12-3/TRBV12-4
J gene: TRBJ2-7
D gene: TRBD1
clone size: .
CDR3 protein: CASSPLMSWDRDYEQYF
CDR3 DNA: TGTGCCAGCAGTCCCCTAATGAGTTGGGACAGAGACTACGAGCAGTACTTC

V gene: TRBV27
J gene: TRBJ2-3
D gene: .
clone size: many
CDR3 protein: CASSDYTDTQYF
CDR3 DNA: TGTGCCAGCAGCGACTATACAGATACGCAGTATTTT

V gene: TRBV4-1
J gene: TRBJ2-2
D gene: .
clone size: few
CDR3 protein: CASSQDEGYAGELFF
CDR3 DNA: TGCGCCAGCAGCCAAGATGAGGGGTACGCCGGGGAGCTGTTTTTT

V gene: TRBV3-1
J gene: TRBJ2-3
D gene: .
clone size: many
CDR3 protein: CASSQEVGSPQDTQYF
CDR3 DNA: TGTGCCAGCAGCCAAGAGGTAGGATCCCCTCAGGATACGCAGTATTTT

V gene: TRBV9
J gene: TRBJ1-2
D gene: TRBD1
clone size: many
CDR3 protein: CASSNDRANYGYTF
CDR3 DNA: TGTGCCAGCAGCAACGACAGGGCAAACTATGGCTACACCTTC